The source of this TCR beta chain is a study of cytomegalovirus exposure and HLA in healthy donors. Overall study context: Of several hundred genotyped donors, 81% grouped in the Caucasian-associated ancestry cluster.

In regard to this clone: Its antigen remains unknown.

Trimming cost V 5 bases and J 8 bases; bases outside gene matches: 17. The CDR3 covers 17 residues. CDR1 SEHNR and CDR2 FQNEAQ come from the germline V gene (reference sequence). Findings of the study overall: Later work showed greater clonal expansion in HLA-associated TCR beta chains than in equally common others. Cytomegalovirus association was assigned to about 150 TCR beta chains.

PCR amplification relied on 60 Vbeta primers (plus 13 Jbeta primers). Here immunoSEQ multiplex PCR was the method, and the copy in TCRdb shows in-frame clones only, minus some. The profile shows roughly 150,000 clones, under 90% of them singletons. V is TRBV7-9 and J is TRBJ1-3; 8 nucleotides agree with TRBD1. This receptor was identified in a male donor in good health and CMV-seronegative. The sequenced material came from PBMCs. In DNA form, the CDR3 reads TGTGCCAGCAGCCTACTCCGCCTCGGACAGGGTAGGGACACCATATATTTT. Protein: CASSLLRLGQGRDTIYF.